This T cell receptor (beta chain) was profiled in a study of T cells in Graves' hyperthyroidism and ophthalmopathy. Study results and caveats: A model using 13 V-J features told ophthalmopathy apart from stable hyperthyroidism. Ophthalmopathy got predicted by the model a median approximately 6.3 months before its onset.

Only a few counts were recorded for this clonotype. The target antigen is unknown. The V and J ends lost 4 bases and 8 bases respectively, with 16 bases between them. Germline V gene data show CDR1 as SGHRS and CDR2 as YFSETQ. This CDR3 spans 14 amino acids. Amplified TCR beta CDR3 regions came from RNA transcripts. Carried out on the TCR CDR3, a first-round RT-PCR used the HTBI primer set. TCRdb analysed the multiplex PCR reads with MiXCR anew, one entry per CDR3 protein. The sample records some 770,000 distinct CDR3 sequences, less than 20% being singletons. For Graves' hyperthyroidism to be stable, ophthalmopathy could not progress within 18 months. Hyperthyroidism, newly diagnosed and lasting under 2 months, affected patients aged 18 to 65.

Specimen: blood. The TCR comes from a man aged 18 to 30 with Graves' hyperthyroidism. The chain is built from TRBV5-1 and TRBJ2-4; possibly TRBD1 for D (8 bases). In DNA form, the CDR3 reads TGCGCCAGCAGCCTAAGGACAGGGAGGGACATTCAGTACTTC. This translates into CASSLRTGRDIQYF.